Presented here are 18 T cell receptor beta chains from one specimen sequenced in a study of regulatory T cells in long-lasting Graves disease. For TCR beta, libraries came from iRepertoire HTBI primers and Arm-PCR of CDR3 regions. MiXCR, run by TCRdb on the multiplex PCR reads, gives a single entry per CDR3 protein. The sample records 250,000 to 300,000 distinct CDR3 sequences, around 20% being singletons. Time point reported: persistent/refractory GD, antithyroid drugs over 5 years with positive TRAb. Researchers made the TCR library from RNA that was extracted from PBMCs. Sample: peripheral blood mononuclear cells (PBMCs), taken when the disease was refractory, from a patient treated with antithyroid drugs. The receptors stem from a female donor with Graves disease.

This clonotype occurred a few times. The chain employs TRBV29-1 and TRBJ2-7; D could derive from TRBD1 or TRBD2 (5 bases each). The CDR3 runs to 12 residues. CDR1 and CDR2 from the germline V gene are SQVTM and ANQGSEA. Trimming removed 4 bases at V and 6 bases at J, with 13 bases between. CDR3: CSVASPGSEQYF. DNA for the CDR3: TGCAGCGTTGCTAGCCCAGGGAGCGAGCAGTACTTC.

At least ten counts were recorded for this clonotype. The chain uses TRBV2 and TRBJ2-2; 8 bases match TRBD2. CDR1 and CDR2 (germline): SNHLY, FYNNEI. Trimming at V came to 6 bases and at J to 4 bases, leaving 4 bases not matched to a gene. The CDR3 runs to 14 residues. CDR3 coding DNA: TGTGCCAGCAGAGTCACTAGCGGCACCGGGGAGCTGTTTTTT. Its translation: CASRVTSGTGELFF. Combining the CDR3 with reference TRBV2 and TRBJ2-2 gives the whole variable domain EPEVTQTPSHQVTQMGQEVILRCVPISNHLYFYWYRQILGQKVEFLVSFYNNEISEKSEIFDDQFSVERPDGSNFTLKIRSTKLEDSAMYFCASRVTSGTGELFFGEGSRLTVL.

V gene TRBV5-1 combines with J gene TRBJ1-3; tentative D call: TRBD1 (5 bases). V lost 2 bases, J lost 4 bases, and 13 bases lay in between. Germline CDR1 reads SGHRS; CDR2 reads YFSETQ. The CDR3 consists of 15 residues. CDR3 nucleotide sequence: TGCGCCAGCAGCTTTACCGGGACTACGGGAAACACCATATATTTT. Encoded protein: CASSFTGTTGNTIYF.

This clonotype was seen many times. This sequence joins TRBV11-1 and TRBJ2-5; 12 bases are shared with TRBD2. The CDR3 is 16 residues long. Germline V gene data show CDR1 as SGHAT and CDR2 as FQDESV (reference sequence). J was trimmed by 4 bases and V by 4 bases; bases with no gene match: 7. Here the CDR3 reads CASSSGLAGGGETQYF. In DNA form, the CDR3 reads TGTGCCAGCAGCTCGGGACTAGCGGGTGGAGGAGAGACCCAGTACTTC.

This clonotype was seen repeatedly, ten times or more. V usage is TRBV30 and J usage is TRBJ2-5; D perhaps matches TRBD2 (5 bases). The length of the CDR3 is 13 residues. Germline V gives CDR1 GTSNPN, CDR2 SVGIG (reference sequence). Trimming took 2 bases from V and 5 from J, leaving 12 bases between them. CDR3 protein: CAWSQLDSETQYF. The CDR3 DNA follows: TGTGCCTGGAGTCAACTAGACTCGGAGACCCAGTACTTC.

This clonotype was detected many times. This chain connects TRBV6-1 to TRBJ1-5; D is ambiguous. V lost 6 bases and J 2 bases, leaving 17 bases between the germline ends. This CDR3 has 16 residues. The germline gives CDR1 MNHNS, CDR2 SASEGT. The CDR3, as DNA: TGTGCCAGCAGACAGCGGACCAAAAGCGGCAATCAGCCCCAGCATTTT. Its translation: CASRQRTKSGNQPQHF.

V gene TRBV7-2 combines with J gene TRBJ2-1, with a possible D match to TRBD2 (6 bases). V shed 5 bases and J shed 3 bases, with 17 bases lying between them. The germline CDR1 and CDR2 sequences are SGHTA and FQGNSA. The CDR3 extends over 16 amino acids. CDR3 DNA: TGTGCCAGCAGCCTCTGGGTCGGGAGTAGCTACAATGAGCAGTTCTTC. This translates into CASSLWVGSSYNEQFF.

The chain carries TRBV29-1 and TRBJ1-2; TRBD1 aligns across 7 bases. CDR1 SQVTM and CDR2 ANQGSEA come from the germline V gene. CDR3 length equals 14 residues. The J segment lost 8 bases and the V segment lost 0 bases, leaving 9 bases of the junction unmatched. The CDR3 bases are TGCAGCGTTGAAGAGGCTTACAGGGGCGGCGGCTACACCTTC. Translated: CSVEEAYRGGGYTF. The variable domain in full, with the rest retrieved from reference TRBV29-1 and TRBJ1-2, is SAVISQKPSRDICQRGTSLTIQCQVDSQVTMMFWYRQQPGQSLTLIATANQGSEATYESGFVIDKFPISRPNLTFSTLTVSNMSPEDSSIYLCSVEEAYRGGGYTFGSGTRLTVV.

This clonotype was recorded at least ten times. The V call is TRBV7-2, the J call TRBJ2-5; no definite D call. V was clipped by 1 base and J by 5 bases, with 17 bases between them. This CDR3 has 16 amino acids. Germline V CDR1 and CDR2: SGHTA, FQGNSA. The CDR3 nucleotides read TGTGCCAGCAGCTTAGTAGGCCTGGAGATGTGGGAGACCCAGTACTTC. Translated, it gives CASSLVGLEMWETQYF.

This clonotype was seen ten or more times. The rearrangement joins TRBV6-1 to TRBJ1-5, with D perhaps matching TRBD1 (5 bases). Germline CDR1 MNHNS, CDR2 SASEGT. The CDR3 spans 16 residues. Trimming pared 5 bases from V and 7 bases from J, leaving 21 bases between. The CDR3 protein is CASSPNPSGLGQPQHF. The DNA of the CDR3 is TGTGCCAGCAGTCCCAACCCGTCAGGGCTCGGGCAGCCCCAGCATTTT.

The chain is built from TRBV11-1 and TRBJ2-1; TRBD2 aligns across 8 bases. The CDR3 covers 14 residues. CDR1 and CDR2 (germline): SGHAT, FQDESV (reference sequence). Trimming at V came to 0 bases and at J to 8 bases, leaving 3 bases not matched to a gene. The CDR3 nucleotides read TGTGCCAGCAGCTTAGCGCTACTAGCGGATGAGCAGTTCTTC. It is translated as CASSLALLADEQFF. Drawing the rest from reference TRBV11-1 and TRBJ2-1, the complete variable domain is EAEVAQSPRYKITEKSQAVAFWCDPISGHATLYWYRQILGQGPELLVQFQDESVVDDSQLPKDRFSAERLKGVDSTLKIQPAELGDSAMYLCASSLALLADEQFFGPGTRLTVL.

The V call is TRBV20-1, the J call TRBJ2-7; 7 bases agree with TRBD1. Germline-derived CDR1 and CDR2 are DFQATT and SNEGSKA (reference sequence). CDR3 length: 11 amino acids. Trimming removed 6 bases from V and 7 bases from J; junction bases left unmatched: 6. The DNA of the CDR3 is TGCAGTGCCCCCGAGGGGGCTGAGCAGTACTTC. It specifies CSAPEGAEQYF.

This clonotype came up many times. The V and J genes are TRBV2 and TRBJ1-2, with a possible D match to TRBD1 (6 bases). Between the trimmed V and J ends, which lost 6 bases and 2 bases, there was a span of 10 bases. Germline values: CDR1 SNHLY, CDR2 FYNNEI. This CDR3 has 13 residues. The CDR3 reads CASRDDRNYGYTF. Here the CDR3 DNA reads TGTGCCAGCAGAGATGACAGGAACTATGGCTACACCTTC.

This clonotype was detected many times. This chain joins TRBV5-6 and TRBJ2-7; D gene unclear. Trimming pared 4 bases from V and 6 bases from J, leaving 11 bases between. The CDR3 sequence is 12 residues long. Germline values: CDR1 SGHDT, CDR2 YYEEEE. CDR3 amino acids: CASSPWEFEQYF. DNA for the CDR3: TGTGCCAGCAGCCCCTGGGAATTCGAGCAGTACTTC.

This clonotype was seen a handful of times. This chain joins TRBV19 and TRBJ1-4; D unclear. In germline, CDR1 is LNHDA, CDR2 SQIVND (reference sequence). Trimming stripped 7 bases from V and 8 bases from J, with 14 bases between. The CDR3 is 13 amino acids. The CDR3 nucleotides read TGTGCCAGTATCGCCCAGGCATCCGAAAAACTGTTTTTT. It codes for CASIAQASEKLFF.

Worth noting for this clonotype: Just one base apart from a much larger clone, this may be a read error. This CDR3 is CASSTRNYLTGAFF. The CDR3 coding sequence is TGTGCCAGCAGCACCAGAAACTATCTGACTGGAGCTTTCTTT. J is TRBJ1-1 and V is TRBV7-9; D not certain. There are 14 residues in the CDR3. Germline CDR1 and CDR2: SEHNR and FQNEAQ (reference sequence).

Many counts were recorded for this clonotype. This chain links TRBV28 with TRBJ2-2, with 8 bases that match TRBD1. Germline-derived CDR1 and CDR2 are MDHEN and SYDVKM. This CDR3 is 16 amino acids long. With 4 bases clipped from V and 4 bases from J, the junction kept 8 bases outside the gene matches. CDR3 residues: CASSYFSGGGTGELFF. In nucleotides, the CDR3 is TGTGCCAGCAGTTACTTCTCAGGGGGCGGCACCGGGGAGCTGTTTTTT.

This clonotype was recorded many times. The chain is built from TRBV12-3 or TRBV12-4 and TRBJ2-5, with D unclear. Trimming removed 3 bases from V and 7 bases from J, with 12 bases in between. This CDR3 region has 13 residues. CDR3 residues: CASSLPPAGTQYF. DNA for the CDR3: TGTGCCAGCAGTTTGCCGCCCGCCGGGACCCAGTACTTC.